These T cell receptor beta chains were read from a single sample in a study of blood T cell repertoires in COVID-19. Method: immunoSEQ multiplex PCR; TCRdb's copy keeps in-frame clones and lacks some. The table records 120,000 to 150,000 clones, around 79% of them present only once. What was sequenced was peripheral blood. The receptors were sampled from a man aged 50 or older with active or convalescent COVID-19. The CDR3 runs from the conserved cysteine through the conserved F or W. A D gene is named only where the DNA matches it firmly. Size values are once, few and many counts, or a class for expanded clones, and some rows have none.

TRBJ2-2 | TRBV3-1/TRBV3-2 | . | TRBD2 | CASSQVGREWHTGELFF | TGTGCCAGCAGCCAAGTAGGGCGGGAGTGGCACACCGGGGAGCTGTTTTTT
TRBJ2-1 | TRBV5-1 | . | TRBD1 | CASSSDRGDYEQFF | TGCGCCAGCAGCTCGGACAGGGGTGACTATGAGCAGTTCTTC
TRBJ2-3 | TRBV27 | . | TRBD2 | CASSSRLAGAVDTQYF | TGTGCCAGCAGTTCAAGACTAGCGGGAGCGGTAGATACGCAGTATTTT
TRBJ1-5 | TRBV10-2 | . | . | CASSEPGTQNQPQHF | TGCGCCAGCAGTGAACCCGGGACTCAAAATCAGCCCCAGCATTTT
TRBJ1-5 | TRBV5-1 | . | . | CASSSRGEQPQHF | TGCGCCAGCAGCTCCAGGGGTGAGCAGCCCCAGCATTTT
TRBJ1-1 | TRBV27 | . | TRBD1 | CASSTGVFTEAFF | TGTGCCAGCAGTACAGGGGTCTTTACTGAAGCTTTCTTT
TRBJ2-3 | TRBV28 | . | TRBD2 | CASRGSGSPYTQYF | TGTGCCAGCAGGGGTAGCGGGAGCCCTTATACGCAGTATTTT
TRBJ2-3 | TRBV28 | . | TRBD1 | CAVPSGQGTDTQYF | TGTGCCGTCCCCTCGGGACAGGGCACAGATACGCAGTATTTT
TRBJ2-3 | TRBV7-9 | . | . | CASSLGLFTDTQYF | TGTGCCAGCAGCCTGGGACTGTTCACAGATACGCAGTATTTT
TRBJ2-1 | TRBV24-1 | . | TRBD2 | CATSGLAGGNNEQFF | TGTGCCACCAGCGGACTAGCGGGAGGGAACAATGAGCAGTTCTTC
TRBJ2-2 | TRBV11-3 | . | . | CASSLGGFTGELFF | TGTGCCAGCAGCTTAGGAGGGTTCACCGGGGAGCTGTTTTTT
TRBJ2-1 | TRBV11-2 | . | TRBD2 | CASTHPGGSSYNEQFF | TGTGCCAGCACCCACCCCGGCGGGAGTTCCTACAATGAGCAGTTCTTC
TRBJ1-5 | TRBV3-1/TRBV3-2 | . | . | CASSQNVIQGEPQHF | TGTGCCAGCAGCCAAAACGTGATACAGGGTGAGCCCCAGCATTTT
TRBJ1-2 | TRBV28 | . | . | CASSLIESYGYTF | TGTGCCAGCAGTTTAATCGAGAGCTATGGCTACACCTTC
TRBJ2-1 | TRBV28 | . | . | CASSLRGSSYNEQFF | TGTGCCAGCAGTTTACGAGGGTCGTCCTACAATGAGCAGTTCTTC
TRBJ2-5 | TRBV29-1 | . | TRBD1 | CSLQTGGPQETQYF | TGCAGCTTGCAGACAGGGGGCCCCCAAGAGACCCAGTACTTC
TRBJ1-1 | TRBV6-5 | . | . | CASSSGKLRGNTEAFF | TGTGCCAGCAGTTCCGGGAAACTTAGAGGGAACACTGAAGCTTTCTTT
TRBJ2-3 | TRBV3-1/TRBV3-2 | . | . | CASSPGAPFTDTQYF | TGTGCCAGCAGCCCTGGAGCACCTTTCACAGATACGCAGTATTTT
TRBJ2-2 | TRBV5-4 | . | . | CASIEGQNTGELFF | TGTGCCAGCATCGAGGGACAGAACACCGGGGAGCTGTTTTTT
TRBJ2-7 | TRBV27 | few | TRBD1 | CASSGTVEDEQYF | TGTGCCAGCAGCGGGACAGTGGAAGACGAGCAGTACTTC